The clone carrying this T cell receptor (beta chain) was counted many times. These data come from a study of metastatic and nonmetastatic thyroid tumors. Overall study context: Comparison of repertoires was carried out across blood and tumor or nodule tissue from malignant and benign thyroid patients.

This CDR3 region has 14 residues. After removal of 2 bases from V and 4 bases from J, the junction contained 0 bases not matched to a gene. Germline-derived CDR1 and CDR2 are MRHNA and SNTAGT. TCRdb re-called clones via MiXCR from the PCR reads. Among 30,000 to 40,000 clones listed, approximately 30% were seen once. There were no patients who had received any treatment before thyroid surgery. The clonotype originates from a female donor with papillary thyroid cancer or a benign thyroid nodule (not recorded which). Some clones in this sample may be carry-over from other donors' samples. This chain uses TRBV6-4 with TRBJ2-1; TRBD2 matches 9 bases. Sequenced input: blood. The CDR3 nucleotides read TGTGCCAGCAGTGACGCGGGAGGGTACAATGAGCAGTTCTTC. Amino acid sequence: CASSDAGGYNEQFF.